This TCR beta chain is drawn from a study of cytomegalovirus exposure and HLA in healthy donors (dated by TCRdb to 2015 to 2018). Concerning the study at large: An earlier analysis of roughly 610 of the donors reported under 300 Gb of sequence data and 117 million unique TCR beta sequences obtained from about 200 million T cells. Genome-wide SNP genotypes for about 55% of the 666 donors were used in a later genetic analysis, which treated that subset as a discovery cohort. Every repertoire in the discovery cohort had been generated on one and the same sequencing platform. The aim of the study was to test whether cataloging public T cell receptors could identify signatures of past pathogen exposure. An earlier analysis of more than 450 of the donors used high-throughput TCR beta sequencing to judge whether each TCR beta V gene segment behaved as functional or pseudogenic. The T cell repertoires of around 730 subjects were profiled by immunosequencing and related to cytomegalovirus serostatus. Alongside the repertoire data, information on donor age, sex, ethnicity and CMV serostatus was compiled. Because of strong linkage in the cohort, roughly 5 DR-DQ haplotypes were treated as single units for association and clustering. Across 300 to 500 genotyped donors of the cohort, an average of about 220,000 unique TCR beta nucleotide sequences per donor were sequenced, and 15% to 20% of those sequences were non-productive. High-throughput TCR immunosequencing, statistical association of individual TCRs with disease status, and machine learning were combined to predict cytomegalovirus infection status. Class I and class II HLA loci were covered by the typing at four-digit resolution. About 280 gigabases of sequencing data and around 85 million unique TCR sequences made up an early release that covered approximately 620 HLA-typed donors. Along with the roughly 700-subject first cohort, a separate validation cohort of about 110 different subjects was used. In the later analysis, no new phenotypic data were used to find candidate immune exposures; instead, reliance was placed on TCR beta sequences and their occurrence across donors. In a later analysis, previously published TCR beta repertoires from hundreds of donors were re-analyzed and high-resolution HLA genotyping was added so that TCR occurrence patterns could be studied. Of the roughly 400 genotyped donors, about 84% fell in the genetic ancestry cluster associated with self-reported Caucasian donors. The number of donors typed differed by locus, with roughly 620-640 for A, B, C, DRB1 and DQB1, around 520 for DQA1, 600 to 610 for DPA1, and some 450 for DPB1.

Results and caveats for the whole study, not just this receptor: An association between a missense DCLRE1C variant and V-gene and J-gene trimming of TCR beta chains was found in a later genetic analysis and replicated in an independent cohort. Several of the top co-occurrence clusters appeared to be linked to parvovirus B19, influenza, CMV and Epstein-Barr virus, according to a later analysis. The sequencing pipeline was judged likely to have produced a cluster of highly shared sequence variants as a technical artifact. In vitro tests confirmed that three of the cytomegalovirus-associated TCR beta chains recognize cytomegalovirus antigens. The study gave a list of about 170 TCR beta chains associated with cytomegalovirus. Most CMV-associated TCR beta chains appeared to be HLA-restricted in a later analysis, and the HLA associations seemed to be driven largely by CMV exposure. In a later analysis, the rate of TCR association differed among HLA loci, with DRB1 alleles having the most associated TCRs and HLA-C alleles having the fewest. An earlier analysis of 587 of the donors showed that most TCR beta V segments appeared in productive rearrangements either about 87% or about 30% of the time, which broadly matched IMGT annotations. In a later genetic analysis, fewer N-insertions in productive TCRs were reported among donors in an Asian-associated ancestry cluster than the roughly 700-donor mean. Because HLA typing was missing for some donors at each locus, association tests included only the typed subset. When HLA alleles, especially DR and DQ, strongly co-occurred, attributing TCR associations to individual alleles was difficult. The cohort was sequenced for TCR beta chains only, and without alpha or paired-chain data the features that could be detected were limited. A further reported finding was that TCR beta sequences accurately predicted the HLA-A and HLA-B alleles for most subjects in the first cohort. Because the 87-base-pair reads could not distinguish some IMGT-functional V segments, including TRBV6-2 and TRBV6-3, those segments were excluded. In a later analysis, 16,951 TCR beta sequences were associated with specific HLA alleles at a false discovery rate of 0.05. CMV serostatus was the only immune exposure information available for the cohort. While some public TCRs were present in many individuals, most TCR sequences turned up only very rarely across donors. Cytomegalovirus status was reported to be diagnosed by the classifier with high specificity and sensitivity in both the original and validation cohorts. Because counts were too low, roughly 18 rarely observed V segments, including chromosome 9 orphons, were left out of the earlier analysis of 587 of the donors. Linkage disequilibrium might explain the correlated functional status among segregating V segments, but an unknown experimental factor could not be ruled out. According to the authors, the approach could potentially be generalized to other disease states and immunological phenotypes. Presence/absence analyses assumed roughly uniform sequencing depth across donors, an assumption that may not hold. In a later analysis, HLA-associated TCR beta chains were found to be more clonally expanded and to have lower generation probabilities than equally common non-associated chains.

In total, approximately 700 healthy bone marrow donors made up the cohort. All cohort members were sampled while nominally healthy, although unrecorded immune exposures were likely present. The donor tested CMV seropositive, placing the donor among the 289 seropositive members of the cohort. A peripheral blood sample was collected from each donor, and TCR beta sequencing was performed on peripheral blood mononuclear cells. The Qiagen DNeasy Blood Extraction Kit was used to extract genomic DNA from the blood cell samples. On this clone: Its antigen has not been determined. Base qualities are not at hand, and no much larger clone is one base apart.

Library construction relied on the immunoSEQ multiplex PCR assay. For the multiplex PCR, a mixture combining 60 forward primers for TCR Vbeta segments and 13 reverse primers for TCR Jbeta segments was used. The CDR3 region of rearranged TCR beta genes was amplified from genomic DNA with a multiplex PCR assay. The Illumina HiSeq System was used to sequence the amplified TCR beta libraries as 87-base-pair reads. In the paper's pipeline: A later analysis tallied some 79 million unique TCR beta chains across the 700 or so repertoires, and approximately 11 million of those chains were shared by two or more donors. To remove PCR and sequencing errors, raw reads were error-corrected and collapsed into unique sequences using a nearest-neighbor algorithm that merged closely related sequences. V, D and J gene segments were assigned by aligning CDR3 sequences to IMGT reference sequences. Each retained sequence needed at least a six-nucleotide match to both a V gene segment and a J gene segment. Rearrangements were called productive when the CDR3 lacked stop codons and stayed in frame with V and J; all others were non-productive. Following IMGT convention, CDR3 was defined as the stretch from the second conserved V-encoded cysteine to the conserved J-encoded phenylalanine. In an earlier analysis of just under 600 of the donors, sequences lacking an unambiguous match to a single V gene segment were excluded. In an earlier analysis of about 590 of the donors, a V segment was called functional when productive rearrangements were above 56.7%, and segregating when the standard deviation between donors exceeded 5%. A statistical classification framework was built for diagnosing cytomegalovirus status from the catalog of TCR beta chain sequences. V and J gene assignment, in a later analysis, came from comparing TCR nucleotide sequences with IMGT/GENE-DB human TR gene sequences. In a later analysis, CDR3 sequences and most-parsimonious VDJ recombination scenarios were assigned using the TCRdist pipeline. A later analysis defined each TCR beta chain by its CDR3 amino acid sequence plus V-gene family, and excluded reads lacking a unique V-gene family. As a way to deal with suspected cross-contamination and a sequencing artifact, a later analysis dropped hundreds of nucleotide sequences that were highly shared and had low generation probability. In a later analysis, a clonal expansion index was calculated for each public chain from normalized within-repertoire ranks of inferred template counts. In a later analysis, generation probabilities were computed with a VDJ recombination model fitted to out-of-frame rearrangements, and the resulting probabilities were checked against IGoR. In a later analysis, hypergeometric tests were used to score TCR-TCR, TCR-HLA and TCR-CMV co-occurrence, with a repertoire-size bias correction applied to TCR pairs. False discovery rates were estimated in a later analysis by permuting HLA or CMV assignments 20 times. In a later analysis, co-occurring TCRs were grouped using DBSCAN, with TCRdist sequence similarity added in when clustering inside HLA-allele-positive subsets. Repertoires with fewer than 30,000 or more than 120,000 public chains, plus five repertoires with anomalous nucleotide sharing, were excluded from co-occurrence clustering. TCRdb retrieved this table from immuneACCESS and kept in-frame rearrangements only. Not all clones are present; in checked studies, unresolved V genes account for under half, and no reason is known for the remainder. V and J calls and clone size are those listed in that table; D and trimming were worked out from the DNA. This sample is represented by about 150,000 clones; about 80% of them were singletons. The biggest ten clones account for around 13% of the sample.

The CDR3, from cysteine to phenylalanine, totals 15 residues. The only DNA kept is the CDR3, 45 bases in frame from the first base. For CDR1 and CDR2, the germline V gene (reference sequence) lists WNHNN and SYGVQD. Trimming takes 1 base off V and 2 bases off J; junction bases not matched to a gene: 4. The sequencing input was PBMCs. This clonotype originated in a man aged 25-45 years in good health and CMV-seropositive. This receptor chain uses TRBV10-1 and TRBJ2-7; the central 8 bases match TRBD2. The sequenced DNA: TGCGCCAGCAGTGAGTATACTAGCGGCCCCTACGAGCAGTACTTC. Translation gives CASSEYTSGPYEQYF.